Following are 27 T cell receptor beta chains from one sample sequenced in a study of beta chain features in type 1 diabetes. General study points: Shortening that was moderate but significant affected the TCRB CDR3s of Type 1 diabetes patients in all four CD4+ subsets.

These receptors' targets are unknown. Reverse transcribing all isolated RNA meant expressed TCRB transcripts were sequenced. This table comes from immunoSEQ multiplex PCR, and its TCRdb copy is limited to in-frame clones, with some not included. The table lists 50,000 to 70,000 clones, 40% to 60% of them singletons. Input material: Tregs from blood. Receptors were obtained from a woman in her thirties or forties with type 1 diabetes.

The chain recombines TRBV28 with TRBJ2-1; TRBD2 matches at 12 bases. With V trimmed by 8 bases and J by 8 bases, 7 bases remained unmatched. Looked up from germline, CDR1 is MDHEN and CDR2 is SYDVKM. This CDR3 has 14 residues. CDR3 coding DNA: TGTGCCAGCCGGACTAGCGGGATGGGGTATGAGCAGTTCTTC. It is translated as CASRTSGMGYEQFF.

CDR3 region: CAAKRSYGYTF. DNA for the CDR3: TGTGCCGCCAAGCGGTCTTATGGCTACACCTTC. The rearrangement uses TRBV28 and TRBJ1-2; unclear D gene. The CDR3 sequence is 11 residues long. The V gene lost 11 bases and the J gene lost 5 bases, with 12 bases spanning the gap. Germline CDR1 MDHEN, CDR2 SYDVKM.

This clone was seen more than once but under ten times. The chain employs TRBV5-1 and TRBJ2-2, with 10 bases fitting TRBD2. V lost 0 bases and J lost 3; bases outside the gene matches: 5. The CDR3 is made up of 17 amino acids. Germline CDR1 reads SGHRS; CDR2 reads YFSETQ. The CDR3 region is CASSLATSGDHTGELFF. CDR3 sequence (DNA): TGCGCCAGCAGCTTGGCCACTAGCGGGGACCACACCGGGGAGCTGTTTTTT.

This clone was detected only a few times. The chain joins TRBV7-2 to TRBJ1-6; D unresolved. V lost 5 bases to trimming and J lost 7 bases, with 15 bases between them. Germline-derived CDR1 and CDR2 are SGHTA and FQGNSA. The CDR3 loop spans 15 amino acids. CDR3 DNA sequence: TGTGCCAGCAGCCCCCCGGGTGTTCAAAATTCACCCCTCCACTTT. Protein sequence: CASSPPGVQNSPLHF.

V is TRBV15 and J is TRBJ1-2; the D is unclear. Germline CDR1 and CDR2: LNHNV and YYDKDF (reference sequence). Trimming took off 8 bases at V and 8 bases at J, with 18 bases between the two ends. The CDR3 spans 13 residues. In DNA form, the CDR3 reads TGTGCCACCTCCTCTTTGGAGAGCGGCGGCTACACCTTC. Its translation is CATSSLESGGYTF.

CDR3 in DNA: TGTGCCAGCAGCTTGGCCGGCGGGCTAGCGATGAATACGCAGTATTTT. Translating gives CASSLAGGLAMNTQYF. V and J are TRBV5-4 and TRBJ2-3; possibly TRBD2 for D (6 bases). Germline values: CDR1 SGHNT, CDR2 YYREEE (reference sequence). CDR3 length equals 16 residues. V gave up 0 bases and J gave up 7 bases, with 18 bases separating them. Complete variable domain (other parts from reference TRBV5-4 and TRBJ2-3): ETGVTQSPTHLIKTRGQQVTLRCSSQSGHNTVSWYQQALGQGPQFIFQYYREEENGRGNFPPRFSGLQFPNYSSELNVNALELDDSALYLCASSLAGGLAMNTQYFGPGTRLTVL.

This clone was seen only a few times. V usage is TRBV5-1 and J usage is TRBJ2-3; TRBD1 aligns across 8 bases. Looked up from germline, CDR1 is SGHRS and CDR2 is YFSETQ. The CDR3 has 15 amino acids. V was clipped by 3 bases and J by 8 bases; unmatched bases: 11. The chain's CDR3 is CASSSGQGVVGTQYF. The CDR3 nucleotides read TGCGCCAGCAGCTCCGGACAGGGCGTTGTCGGTACGCAGTATTTT.

This clone appeared once. This chain uses TRBV5-1 with TRBJ2-7; D call uncertain. Germline V gene data show CDR1 as SGHRS and CDR2 as YFSETQ. Trimming pared 3 bases from V and 2 bases from J, leaving 15 bases between. The CDR3 contains 15 residues. The CDR3 loop reads CASSSASATPYEQYF. DNA of the CDR3: TGCGCCAGCAGCTCGGCCAGCGCAACCCCCTACGAGCAGTACTTC.

The chain uses TRBV29-1 and TRBJ2-3; TRBD2 aligns across 7 bases. Germline V lookup: CDR1 SQVTM, CDR2 ANQGSEA. Germline trimming cut 4 bases from V and 2 bases from J; bases unmatched to any gene: 12. The CDR3 spans 16 residues. The CDR3 protein is CSVGGVEGLHTDTQYF. DNA for the CDR3: TGCAGCGTTGGGGGGGTGGAGGGACTACACACAGATACGCAGTATTTT.

The rearrangement uses TRBV5-1 and TRBJ2-7, with D maybe TRBD1 (5 bases). The V and J ends lost 5 bases and 4 bases respectively, with 13 bases between them. Germline CDR1 reads SGHRS; CDR2 reads YFSETQ. The CDR3 is made up of 13 amino acids. CDR3 protein: CASRIVSGYEQYF. The CDR3 nucleotides read TGCGCCAGCAGAATCGTGTCAGGGTACGAGCAGTACTTC.

The chain has TRBV7-3 and TRBJ1-6; D is uncertain. The germline V and J ends were trimmed by 0 bases and 4 bases, with 7 bases remaining between them. This CDR3 is built from 15 residues. CDR1 SGHTA and CDR2 FQGTGA come from the germline V gene. The CDR3: CASSLTSSYNSPLHF. The CDR3 nucleotides read TGTGCCAGCAGCTTAACGTCCAGTTATAATTCACCCCTCCACTTT. Drawing the rest from reference TRBV7-3 and TRBJ1-6, the complete variable domain is GAGVSQTPSNKVTEKGKYVELRCDPISGHTALYWYRQSLGQGPEFLIYFQGTGAADDSGLPNDRFFAVRPEGSVSTLKIQRTERGDSAVYLCASSLTSSYNSPLHFGNGTRLTVT.

The chain employs TRBV29-1 and TRBJ2-5; 7 bases map to TRBD2. CDR3 size: 12 residues. Germline V lookup: CDR1 SQVTM, CDR2 ANQGSEA. The trim removed 5 bases at V and 2 bases at J, leaving 2 bases unmatched. The DNA of the CDR3 is TGCAGCGTTCAAGCGGGGCAAGAGACCCAGTACTTC. It is translated as CSVQAGQETQYF.

The V and J genes are TRBV5-1 and TRBJ1-5; D uncertain. V lost 0 bases, J lost 1 base, and 8 bases lay in between. CDR1 is SGHRS and CDR2 is YFSETQ in the germline V gene. The CDR3 has 15 amino acids. The CDR3 sequence: CASSLDGDSNQPQHF. The CDR3 nucleotides read TGCGCCAGCAGCTTGGATGGAGACAGCAATCAGCCCCAGCATTTT.

This clone was found a few times. In nucleotides, the CDR3 is TGTGCCAGTAGTAACCCCGGGGGGGGGAGGGCAGATACGCAGTATTTT. This translates into CASSNPGGGRADTQYF. The chain uses TRBV19 and TRBJ2-3; TRBD2 agrees at 8 bases. Germline V gene sequence: CDR1 LNHDA, CDR2 SQIVND (reference sequence). The CDR3 totals 16 residues. V lost 4 bases to trimming and J lost 4 bases; unmatched junction nucleotides: 10. Complete variable domain (other parts from reference TRBV19 and TRBJ2-3): DGGITQSPKYLFRKEGQNVTLSCEQNLNHDAMYWYRQDPGQGLRLIYYSQIVNDFQKGDIAEGYSVSREKKESFPLTVTSAQKNPTAFYLCASSNPGGGRADTQYFGPGTRLTVL.

The V and J genes are TRBV28 and TRBJ2-3; D is uncertain. Trimming left V 6 bases short and J 4 bases short, with 8 bases between. CDR1 and CDR2 (germline): MDHEN, SYDVKM. The CDR3 extends over 12 amino acids. Here the CDR3 DNA reads TGTGCCAGCAGCCCAGGTCCAGATACGCAGTATTTT. Translation gives CASSPGPDTQYF.

The chain carries TRBV28 and TRBJ2-1; 7 positions match TRBD2. This CDR3 contains 16 residues. The V segment lost 5 bases and the J segment 8 bases; nucleotides outside the gene matches: 15. Germline V gives CDR1 MDHEN, CDR2 SYDVKM. The CDR3 region is CASSSSGGEGMDEQFF. DNA for the CDR3: TGTGCCAGCAGTAGTTCCGGCGGGGAGGGTATGGATGAGCAGTTCTTC.

This clone has a handful of counts. The rearrangement links TRBV27 to TRBJ1-5; 9 bases are shared with TRBD1. J gave up 1 base and V 4 bases, and 8 bases lay outside the gene matches. This CDR3 contains 17 residues. Germline assignment: CDR1 MNHEY and CDR2 SMNVEV (reference sequence). The CDR3 region has the DNA TGTGCCAGCAGTTCCCGGGACAGGGCTTCGAGCAATCAGCCCCAGCATTTT. It is translated as CASSSRDRASSNQPQHF.

The table lists this clone with a few counts. This rearrangement joins TRBV6-5 to TRBJ2-1; D might be TRBD1 (6 bases). The ends were cut back, 8 bases at V and 4 bases at J, with 15 bases in the middle. In germline, CDR1 is MNHEY, CDR2 SVGAGI. The CDR3 has 14 residues. CDR3: CASQGEQGYNEQFF. CDR3 DNA: TGTGCCAGCCAGGGAGAACAGGGATACAATGAGCAGTTCTTC.

V usage is TRBV27 and J usage is TRBJ2-7, with 8 bases lining up with TRBD1. Looked up from germline, CDR1 is MNHEY and CDR2 is SMNVEV (reference sequence). V trimming: 5 bases; J trimming: 3 bases; junction bases outside the gene matches: 6. This CDR3 is 14 amino acids long. The DNA of the CDR3 is TGTGCCAGCAGTCCCCGGGACAGGCTCTACGAGCAGTACTTC. It yields the protein CASSPRDRLYEQYF.

This clone was counted only a few times. CDR3 nucleotide sequence: TGCGCCAGCAGCTTCGGACTCCCAAATAATGAGCAGTTCTTC. Residues: CASSFGLPNNEQFF. The genes are TRBV5-1 and TRBJ2-1, with D possibly matching TRBD2 (5 bases). This CDR3 contains 14 residues. Germline assignment: CDR1 SGHRS and CDR2 YFSETQ. V lost 2 bases and J 7 bases, leaving 13 bases between the germline ends.

This rearrangement joins TRBV30 to TRBJ1-2; TRBD1 matches at 9 bases. This CDR3 is 14 amino acids long. Trimming took 0 bases from V and 8 from J; bases not matched to a gene: 7. The V gene's germline CDR1 is GTSNPN and CDR2 SVGIG (reference sequence). The CDR3 DNA follows: TGTGCCTGGAGTGTATCGGACAGGGGATTGGGCTACACCTTC. Its protein is CAWSVSDRGLGYTF.

The chain uses TRBV6-5 and TRBJ1-6; 8 bases are a match to TRBD1. Trimming at V came to 6 bases and at J to 5 bases, leaving 3 bases not matched to a gene. The length of the CDR3 is 14 residues. Looked up from germline, CDR1 is MNHEY and CDR2 is SVGAGI. The CDR3 nucleotides read TGTGCCAGCAGACCGGGACAGGATAATTCACCCCTCCACTTT. Protein: CASRPGQDNSPLHF.

The J gene is TRBJ2-5, the V gene TRBV9; 7 bases align to TRBD2. The CDR3 totals 16 residues. Germline values: CDR1 SGDLS, CDR2 YYNGEE. Trimming at V came to 2 bases and at J to 3 bases, leaving 10 bases not matched to a gene. The CDR3 here is CASSVGGSLSEETQYF. CDR3 DNA sequence: TGTGCCAGCAGCGTGGGGGGGTCTCTGTCCGAAGAGACCCAGTACTTC.

This chain links TRBV28 with TRBJ1-4, with a weak D call TRBD1 (5 bases). This CDR3 comprises 15 residues. Germline values: CDR1 MDHEN, CDR2 SYDVKM. V gave up 3 bases and J gave up 8 bases, with 16 bases separating them. CDR3 bases: TGTGCCAGCAGTTTTTTTTTGGCCAAGGGGGAAAAACTGTTTTTT. Translating gives CASSFFLAKGEKLFF.

The table lists this clone with a few counts. The rearrangement uses TRBV6-6 and TRBJ2-7, with D possibly matching TRBD2 (5 bases). V lost 9 bases and J lost 4, with 19 bases in between. The CDR3 covers 14 residues. Per germline, CDR1 MNHNY and CDR2 SVGAGI (reference sequence). As DNA, the CDR3 is TGTGCCAGTACCTCTCGGGGTGGCCCTTACGAGCAGTACTTC. Translated: CASTSRGGPYEQYF.

This rearrangement joins TRBV28 to TRBJ1-4; D remains unclear. CDR1 and CDR2 (germline): MDHEN, SYDVKM. CDR3 length: 14 residues. V was pared by 6 bases and J by 2 bases, with 10 bases between. The CDR3 nucleotides read TGTGCCAGCAGGGAGGCAGGCACTAATGAAAAACTGTTTTTT. It translates to CASREAGTNEKLFF.

V and J are TRBV4-2 and TRBJ2-7; 13 nucleotides align to TRBD2. The CDR3 has 16 residues. The germline gives CDR1 LGHNA, CDR2 YNFKEQ. The V gene end was trimmed by 5 bases and the J gene end by 3 bases; junction bases not matched to a gene: 7. The CDR3 spells CASSGGLAGSIYEQYF. In DNA, the CDR3 is TGTGCCAGCAGCGGGGGACTAGCGGGAAGCATCTACGAGCAGTACTTC.